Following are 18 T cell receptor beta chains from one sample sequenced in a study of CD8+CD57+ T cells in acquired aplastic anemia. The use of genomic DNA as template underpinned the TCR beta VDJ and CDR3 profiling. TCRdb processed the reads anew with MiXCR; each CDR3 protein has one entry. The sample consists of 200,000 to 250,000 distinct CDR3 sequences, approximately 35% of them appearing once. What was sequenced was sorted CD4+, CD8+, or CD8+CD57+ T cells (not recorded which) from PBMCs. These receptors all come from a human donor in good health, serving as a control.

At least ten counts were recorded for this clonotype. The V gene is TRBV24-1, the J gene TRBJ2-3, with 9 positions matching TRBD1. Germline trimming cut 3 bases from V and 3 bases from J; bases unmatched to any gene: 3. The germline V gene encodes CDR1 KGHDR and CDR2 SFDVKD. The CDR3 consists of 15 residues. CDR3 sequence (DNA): TGTGCCACCAGTGATCCAGGGACAGGGACAGATACGCAGTATTTT. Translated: CATSDPGTGTDTQYF.

CDR3 amino acids: CATSDYGAIQYF. CDR3 coding DNA: TGTGCCACCAGTGATTACGGGGCGATCCAGTACTTC. The chain couples TRBV24-1 to TRBJ2-1; the D call may be TRBD1 or TRBD2 (5 bases each). The better agreement between TRBJ2-5 and the DNA end casts doubt on the J call. The CDR3 totals 12 residues. CDR1 and CDR2 (germline): KGHDR, SFDVKD.

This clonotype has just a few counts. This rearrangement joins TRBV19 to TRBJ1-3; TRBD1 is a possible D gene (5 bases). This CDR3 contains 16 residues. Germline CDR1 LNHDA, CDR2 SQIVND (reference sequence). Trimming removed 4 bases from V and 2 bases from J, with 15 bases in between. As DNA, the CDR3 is TGTGCCAGTAGTAGTATATGGGGGGGACCTGGAAACACCATATATTTT. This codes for CASSSIWGGPGNTIYF.

CDR3 DNA sequence: TGTGCCACTATGGACAGGGGTAGCAATCAGCCCCAGCATTTT. Translated, it gives CATMDRGSNQPQHF. The gene calls are TRBV19 and TRBJ1-5; 9 nucleotides line up with TRBD1. V lost 10 bases, J lost 0 bases, and 4 bases stayed unmatched. There are 14 residues in the CDR3. The germline V gene encodes CDR1 LNHDA and CDR2 SQIVND (reference sequence).

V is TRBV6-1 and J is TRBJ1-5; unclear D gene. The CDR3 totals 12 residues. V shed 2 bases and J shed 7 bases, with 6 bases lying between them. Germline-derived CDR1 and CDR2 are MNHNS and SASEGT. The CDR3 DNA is TGTGCCAGCAGTGAAACCCCACAGCCCCAGCATTTT. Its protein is CASSETPQPQHF.

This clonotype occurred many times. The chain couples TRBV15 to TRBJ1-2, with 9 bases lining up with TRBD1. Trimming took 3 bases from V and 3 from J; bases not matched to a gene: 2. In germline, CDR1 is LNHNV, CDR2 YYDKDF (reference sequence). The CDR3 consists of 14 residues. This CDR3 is CATSRGQGHYGYTF. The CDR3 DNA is TGTGCCACCAGCAGGGGACAGGGTCACTATGGCTACACCTTC. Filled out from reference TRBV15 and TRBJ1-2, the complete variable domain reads DAMVIQNPRYQVTQFGKPVTLSCSQTLNHNVMYWYQQKSSQAPKLLFHYYDKDFNNEADTPDNFQSRRPNTSFCFLDIRSPGLGDTAMYLCATSRGQGHYGYTFGSGTRLTVV.

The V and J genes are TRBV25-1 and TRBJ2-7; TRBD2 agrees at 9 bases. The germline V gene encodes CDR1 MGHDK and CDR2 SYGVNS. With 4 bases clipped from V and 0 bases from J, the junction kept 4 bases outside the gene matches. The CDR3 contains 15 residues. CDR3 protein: CASSAISGSSYEQYF. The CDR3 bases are TGTGCCAGCAGTGCTATTAGCGGGAGCTCCTACGAGCAGTACTTC.

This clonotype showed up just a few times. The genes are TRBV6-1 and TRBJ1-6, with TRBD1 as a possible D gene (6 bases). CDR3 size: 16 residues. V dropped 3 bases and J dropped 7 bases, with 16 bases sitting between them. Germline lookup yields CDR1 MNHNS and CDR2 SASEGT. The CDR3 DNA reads TGTGCCAGCAGTGACTATTTTCGGCAGGGGAATTCACCCCTCCACTTT. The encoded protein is CASSDYFRQGNSPLHF.

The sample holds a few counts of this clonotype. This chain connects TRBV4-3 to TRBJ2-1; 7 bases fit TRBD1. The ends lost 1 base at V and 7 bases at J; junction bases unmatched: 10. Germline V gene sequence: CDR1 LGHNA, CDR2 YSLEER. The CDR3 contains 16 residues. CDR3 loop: CASSQGRQGLENEQFF. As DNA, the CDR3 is TGCGCCAGCAGCCAAGGCCGACAGGGTCTGGAAAATGAGCAGTTCTTC.

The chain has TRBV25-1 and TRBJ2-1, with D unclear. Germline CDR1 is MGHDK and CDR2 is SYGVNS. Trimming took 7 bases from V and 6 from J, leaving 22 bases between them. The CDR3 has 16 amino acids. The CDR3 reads CASTELGIRAINEQFF. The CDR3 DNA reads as TGTGCCAGCACCGAGTTAGGAATCCGAGCAATCAATGAGCAGTTCTTC.

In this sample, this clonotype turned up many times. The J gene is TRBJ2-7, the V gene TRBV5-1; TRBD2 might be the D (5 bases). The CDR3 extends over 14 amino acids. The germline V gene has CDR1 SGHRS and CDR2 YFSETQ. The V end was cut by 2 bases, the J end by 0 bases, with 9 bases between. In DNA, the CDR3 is TGCGCCAGCAGCTTCAGAGCGGACTCCTACGAGCAGTACTTC. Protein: CASSFRADSYEQYF.

The CDR3, as DNA: TGCGCCAGCAGCCAGGACCGACTACCCCAAAACTACGAGCAGTACTTC. This translates into CASSQDRLPQNYEQYF. This chain links TRBV4-1 with TRBJ2-7; tentatively, D is TRBD2 (5 bases). V gave up 3 bases and J gave up 3 bases, with 18 bases separating them. The germline V gene encodes CDR1 MGHRA and CDR2 YSYEKL. The CDR3 runs 16 residues.

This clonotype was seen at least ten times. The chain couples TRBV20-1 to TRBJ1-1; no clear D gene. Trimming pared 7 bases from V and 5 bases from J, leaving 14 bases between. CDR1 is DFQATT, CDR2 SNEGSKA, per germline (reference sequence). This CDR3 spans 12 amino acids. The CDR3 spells CSGNQAGTEAFF. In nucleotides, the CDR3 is TGCAGTGGGAACCAAGCCGGGACTGAAGCTTTCTTT.

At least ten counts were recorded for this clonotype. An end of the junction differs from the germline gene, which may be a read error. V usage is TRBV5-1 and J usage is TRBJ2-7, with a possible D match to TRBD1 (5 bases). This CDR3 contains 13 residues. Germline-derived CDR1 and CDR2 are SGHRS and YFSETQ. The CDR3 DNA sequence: TGCGCCAGCAGACAGACGACAGACGCAGCTTGGGACTTC. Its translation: CASRQTTDAAWDF.

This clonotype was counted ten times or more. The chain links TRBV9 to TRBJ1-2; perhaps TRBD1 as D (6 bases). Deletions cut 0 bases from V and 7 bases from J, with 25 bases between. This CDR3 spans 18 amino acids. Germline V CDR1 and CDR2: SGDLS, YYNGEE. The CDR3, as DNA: TGTGCCAGCAGCGTAGCTTATCTGAGGACAGCCCAAGGTCGTGGCTACACCTTC. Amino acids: CASSVAYLRTAQGRGYTF.

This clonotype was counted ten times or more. CDR3 protein: CATSRGVNYGYTF. DNA for the CDR3: TGTGCCACCAGCAGAGGTGTGAACTATGGCTACACCTTC. The gene calls are TRBV15 and TRBJ1-2; D is undetermined. This CDR3 region has 13 residues. V gave up 1 base and J gave up 2 bases, with 5 bases separating them. Germline values: CDR1 LNHNV, CDR2 YYDKDF (reference sequence).

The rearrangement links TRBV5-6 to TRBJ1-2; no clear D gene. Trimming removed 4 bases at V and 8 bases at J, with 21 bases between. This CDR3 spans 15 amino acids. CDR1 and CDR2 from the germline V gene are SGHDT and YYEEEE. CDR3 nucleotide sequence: TGTGCCAGCAGCATACCGGACCCCACTATTCGGGGCTACACCTTC. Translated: CASSIPDPTIRGYTF. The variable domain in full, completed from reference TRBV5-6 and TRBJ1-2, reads DAGVTQSPTHLIKTRGQQVTLRCSPKSGHDTVSWYQQALGQGPQFIFQYYEEEERQRGNFPDRFSGHQFPNYSSELNVNALLLGDSALYLCASSIPDPTIRGYTFGSGTRLTVV.

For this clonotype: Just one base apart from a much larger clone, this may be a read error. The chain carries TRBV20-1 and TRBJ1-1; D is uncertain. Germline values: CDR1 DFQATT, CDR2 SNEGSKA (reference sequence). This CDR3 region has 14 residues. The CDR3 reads CCASFDTMNTEAFF. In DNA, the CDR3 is TGCTGTGCTAGCTTCGATACTATGAACACTGAAGCTTTCTTT.